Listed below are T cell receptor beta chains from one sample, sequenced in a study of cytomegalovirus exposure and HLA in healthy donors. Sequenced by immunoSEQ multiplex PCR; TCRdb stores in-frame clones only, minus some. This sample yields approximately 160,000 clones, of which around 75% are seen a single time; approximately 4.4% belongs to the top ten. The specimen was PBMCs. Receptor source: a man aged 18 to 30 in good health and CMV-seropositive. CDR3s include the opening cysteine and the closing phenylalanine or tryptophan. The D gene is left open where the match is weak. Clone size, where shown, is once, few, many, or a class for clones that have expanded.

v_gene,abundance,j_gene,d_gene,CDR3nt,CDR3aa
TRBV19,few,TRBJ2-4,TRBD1,TGTGCCAGTTCTTCCGGGACAGGGAGAGAACGAGCCAAAAACATTCAGTACTTC,CASSSGTGRERAKNIQYF
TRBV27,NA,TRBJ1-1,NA,TGTGCCAGCAGTTTACGTCGGTACACTGAAGCTTTCTTT,CASSLRRYTEAFF
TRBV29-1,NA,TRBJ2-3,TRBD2,TGCAGCGCCCCCGGGACTAGCGGGGGGGCCACAGATACGCAGTATTTT,CSAPGTSGGATDTQYF
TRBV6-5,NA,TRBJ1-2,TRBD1,TGTGCCAGCAGTAACCCGGGACAGGGTAACTATGGCTACACCTTC,CASSNPGQGNYGYTF
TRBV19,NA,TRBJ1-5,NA,TGTGCCAGTAGCTTATCAGCGAATAGCAATCAGCCCCAGCATTTT,CASSLSANSNQPQHF
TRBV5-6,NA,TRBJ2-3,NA,TGTGCCAGCAGCTTGGCCAGGAGCAGGGCCACAGATACGCAGTATTTT,CASSLARSRATDTQYF
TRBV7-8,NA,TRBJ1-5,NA,TGTGCCAGCAGCCCGGACTGGAGCAATCAGCCCCAGCATTTT,CASSPDWSNQPQHF
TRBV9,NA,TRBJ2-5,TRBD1,TGTGCCAGCAGCGTAGGGGACAGGGGGCTTCTGGAGACCCAGTACTTC,CASSVGDRGLLETQYF
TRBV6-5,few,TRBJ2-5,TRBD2,TGTGCCAGCAGTTACACGCCGGGGGGACTAGAGACCCAGTACTTC,CASSYTPGGLETQYF
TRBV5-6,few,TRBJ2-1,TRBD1,TGTGCCAGCAGCTGGGGCAGGGGGTATTACAATGAGCAGTTCTTC,CASSWGRGYYNEQFF
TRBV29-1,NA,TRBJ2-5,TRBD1,TGCAGCGTTGAAGGGACAGGGGGTCTCGAGACCCAGTACTTC,CSVEGTGGLETQYF
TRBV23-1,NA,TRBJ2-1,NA,TGCGCCAGCAGTCAATCTACCCAGGTTTCCTACAATGAGCAGTTCTTC,CASSQSTQVSYNEQFF
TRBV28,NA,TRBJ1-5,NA,TGTGCCAGCAGTGTCGCCGGGACAACTCAGCCCCAGCATTTT,CASSVAGTTQPQHF
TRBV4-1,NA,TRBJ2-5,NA,TGCGCCAGCAGCCAAGGGAGAAACCAAGAGACCCAGTACTTC,CASSQGRNQETQYF
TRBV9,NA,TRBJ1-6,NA,TGTGCCAGCAGCGTACGGGGGGACGGCTCACCCCTCCACTTT,CASSVRGDGSPLHF